The T cell receptor beta chain described here comes from a study of graft-versus-host responses after intestinal transplantation. The wider study: Multivisceral, liver-intestinal, or isolated intestinal grafts were transplanted into recipients. Tacrolimus plus steroids were given to all recipients for 2 to 4 years, preceded by anti-thymocyte globulin induction.

General observations from the study: Some GvH clones appeared in ileal mucosa or blood before recipient bone marrow.

The CDR3 runs to 20 residues. The germline V gene has CDR1 MNHEY and CDR2 SMNVEV (reference sequence). The germline V and J ends were trimmed by 6 bases and 2 bases, with 32 bases remaining between them. Concerning this clone: The antigen is undetermined.

Method: immunoSEQ multiplex PCR; TCRdb's copy keeps in-frame clones and lacks some. Among approximately 90,000 clones listed, less than 95% were seen once. The sample was unstimulated CD8+ T cells sorted from spleen or lymph node cells, taken before transplant. The chain has TRBV27 and TRBJ2-7, with D maybe TRBD1 (7 bases). The sequence was obtained from a human donor who was the organ donor for an intestinal transplant. CDR3 sequence: CASRGLVGGQVGGGTYEQYF. DNA of the CDR3: TGTGCCAGCAGGGGACTCGTAGGAGGACAGGTCGGAGGAGGCACCTACGAGCAGTACTTC.